Listed below are T cell receptor beta chains from one sample, sequenced in a study of T cells after yellow fever vaccination. MiXCR, run by TCRdb on the 5' RACE reads, gives a single entry per CDR3 protein. The table has under 300,000 distinct CDR3 sequences, 6.9% seen once. Sequences were derived from CD4+ T cells sorted from PBMCs, sampled 15 days after the yellow fever booster vaccination. Every receptor here comes from a young man who received the YFV17D yellow fever vaccine. The CDR3 runs from the conserved cysteine through the conserved F or W. D genes are given only for firm matches. Rows may omit the clone size; those that give it use once, few, many or a size class.

d_call | j_call | clone_size | v_call | cdr3_nt | cdr3_aa
- | TRBJ2-5 | many | TRBV4-3 | TGCGCCAGCAGCCAAGCTCCTCGGGAGACCCAGTACTTC | CASSQAPRETQYF
TRBD1 | TRBJ2-1 | few | TRBV20-1 | TGCAGTGCAGACACGACAGGGGCTAATTACAATGAGCAGTTCTTC | CSADTTGANYNEQFF
TRBD1 | TRBJ2-5 | many | TRBV5-1 | TGTGCCAGCAGCCCGGGACAGGGGGAGACCCAGTACTTC | CASSPGQGETQYF
- | TRBJ2-7 | many | TRBV11-2 | TGTGCCAGCAGCTTCTATACGTCGGGCGAGCAGTACTTC | CASSFYTSGEQYF
TRBD2 | TRBJ2-1 | many | TRBV11-2 | TGTGCCAGCAGCCCCATTTTACGGGGGAGGGACAATGAGCAGTTCTTC | CASSPILRGRDNEQFF
- | TRBJ2-7 | - | TRBV9 | TGTGCCAGCAGCGTAGCCCCCCTGTTTTTCGAGCAGTACTTC | CASSVAPLFFEQYF
TRBD2 | TRBJ2-7 | - | TRBV7-2 | TGTGCCAGCAGCTTAGCGCGTAATAGCGGGAGGGCCGAGGTTTCCTACGAGCAGTACTTC | CASSLARNSGRAEVSYEQYF
TRBD2 | TRBJ2-1 | many | TRBV6-5 | TGTGCCAGCAGTTCGGGACTAGCGAGAAATGAGCAGTTCTTC | CASSSGLARNEQFF
- | TRBJ2-7 | - | TRBV5-1 | TGCGCCAGCAGATTTACCGAGGACAGAACCTACGAGCAGTACTTC | CASRFTEDRTYEQYF
- | TRBJ2-1 | few | TRBV5-1 | TGCGCCAGCAGCTTGGGTCCCGCGTCGGATGAGCAGTTCTTC | CASSLGPASDEQFF
TRBD2 | TRBJ2-3 | many | TRBV7-2 | TGTGCCAGCAGCCCGAGCCTGGGGAGCGGGAGAGGTACGCAGTATTTT | CASSPSLGSGRGTQYF
- | TRBJ2-3 | - | TRBV20-1 | TGCAGTGTTGAGGACCGCACAGATACGCAGTATTTT | CSVEDRTDTQYF
- | TRBJ2-5 | - | TRBV5-1 | TGCGCCAGCAGCTTGGACGGGCCGGTTGAAAGGGACCAGTACTTC | CASSLDGPVERDQYF
TRBD1 | TRBJ2-1 | - | TRBV14 | TGTGCCAGCAGCTCACAGGACCCTACACAGGGGGCGGGAAATGAGCAGTTCTTC | CASSSQDPTQGAGNEQFF
TRBD2 | TRBJ2-5 | - | TRBV7-2 | TGTGCCAGCAGCTTAGGTCTCCCGGGAGGGGAGACCCAGTACTTC | CASSLGLPGGETQYF
- | TRBJ2-1 | few | TRBV29-1 | TGCAGCGGCTTCTATAGGGGTGTAGGTGAGCAGTTCTTC | CSGFYRGVGEQFF
- | TRBJ2-7 | many | TRBV5-5 | TGTGCCAGCAGCTGGGAGACACTTACCTACGAGCAGTACTTC | CASSWETLTYEQYF
- | TRBJ2-1 | many | TRBV7-8 | TGTGCCAGCAGCTCGGGACTGAACTCCTACAATGAGCAGTTCTTC | CASSSGLNSYNEQFF
- | TRBJ2-7 | few | TRBV15 | TGTGCCACCAGCAGAGGGTCCTACGAGCAGTACTTC | CATSRGSYEQYF
- | TRBJ2-6 | - | TRBV20-1 | TGCAGTGTACAGGCCACCTCTGGGGCCAACGTCCTGACTTTC | CSVQATSGANVLTF
TRBD2 | TRBJ2-7 | few | TRBV7-8 | TGTGCCAGCAGATTAAGGGAGGGCCTCGACGAGCAGTACTTC | CASRLREGLDEQYF
TRBD2 | TRBJ2-5 | - | TRBV4-3 | TGCGCCAGCAGCCCCTCGGGACTAGTGGTGGAGACCCAGTACTTC | CASSPSGLVVETQYF
- | TRBJ2-3 | - | TRBV4-3 | TGCGCCAGCAGCCGAAGGGGGAGGCCAGATACGCAGTATTTT | CASSRRGRPDTQYF
- | TRBJ2-7 | many | TRBV2 | TGTGCCAGCAGGGAGGGGTACGAGCAGTACTTC | CASREGYEQYF
- | TRBJ1-2 | many | TRBV6-5 | TGTGCCAGCAGTTCCCCGTCTCTCCCAGGCTACACCTTC | CASSSPSLPGYTF
TRBD1 | TRBJ2-2 | - | TRBV15 | TGTGCCACCAGCAGAGTAGACAGGGAACCCGGGGAGCTGTTTTTT | CATSRVDREPGELFF